These 26 T cell receptor beta chains came from one sample sequenced in a study of T cells expressing NK-cell markers. TCRdb re-called the 5' RACE reads and gives one entry per CDR3 protein, without DNA. The sample data list a few hundred thousand distinct CDR3 sequences. Source material: blood T cells: a sorted CD56 or NKG2C T cell subset, CD4+ or CD8+ T cells, or bulk PBMC T cells (not recorded which). These receptors came from a young man in good health.

The V call is TRBV10-3, the J call TRBJ1-2; TCRdb calls TRBD1, which cannot be checked without DNA. Germline CDR1 is ENHRY and CDR2 is SYGVKD. The CDR3 length is 13 residues. CDR3 loop: CAIKAGHDYGYTF.

The CDR3 loop reads CASSRAAGTSGRANEQFF. V is TRBV6-1 and J is TRBJ2-1; no DNA is available, so the TRBD2 call from TCRdb remains unchecked. CDR1 is MNHNS, CDR2 SASEGT, per germline. The CDR3 covers 18 residues.

This chain links TRBV9 with TRBJ2-5. The CDR3 consists of 14 residues. CDR1 and CDR2 (germline): SGDLS, YYNGEE. CDR3 in amino acids: CASSVGTVQETQYF.

The rearrangement joins TRBV12-5 to TRBJ1-5; with no DNA, the TCRdb D assignment of TRBD1 cannot be verified. This CDR3 region has 15 residues. Germline CDR1 is LGHNT and CDR2 is FRNRAP. The CDR3 is CASGPLQGYHQPQHF.

V is TRBV6-5 and J is TRBJ2-7; TCRdb designates TRBD2, a call that cannot be tested without DNA. The CDR3 consists of 15 residues. Germline CDR1 and CDR2: MNHEY and SVGAGI. CDR3 protein: CASSSPTSGSTEQYF.

This sequence joins TRBV11-1 and TRBJ2-1; without DNA, the TCRdb call of TRBD2 cannot be checked. Germline-derived CDR1 and CDR2 are SGHAT and FQDESV (reference sequence). This CDR3 comprises 16 residues. The CDR3 spells CASSLIGTSGNNEQFF.

The V call is TRBV9, the J call TRBJ1-1; checking the TCRdb D call of TRBD1 is not possible without DNA. Germline CDR1 reads SGDLS; CDR2 reads YYNGEE. The CDR3 spans 14 residues. This chain's CDR3 is CASGEGGLNTEAFF.

The J gene is TRBJ2-3, the V gene TRBV5-6; lacking DNA, the TRBD1 call made by TCRdb goes unchecked. The germline V gene encodes CDR1 SGHDT and CDR2 YYEEEE. The CDR3 consists of 14 residues. The CDR3 is CASSFFRTGTAQYF.

The rearrangement uses TRBV15 and TRBJ2-1. This CDR3 is 13 amino acids long. CDR1 and CDR2 from the germline V gene are LNHNV and YYDKDF (reference sequence). Here the CDR3 reads CATSRGGSGEQFF.

The CDR3 sequence: CASSPITPQETQYF. The V gene is TRBV7-9, the J gene TRBJ2-5. This CDR3 spans 14 amino acids. Germline V gene data show CDR1 as SEHNR and CDR2 as FQNEAQ (reference sequence).

The V call is TRBV11-3, the J call TRBJ1-1; the TCRdb call, TRBD1, lacks DNA for checking. The CDR3 is made up of 11 amino acids. Per germline, CDR1 SGHNT and CDR2 YENEEA. This chain's CDR3 is CASSLGGRAFF.

The chain couples TRBV18 to TRBJ2-3; no DNA is available, so the TRBD2 call from TCRdb remains unchecked. From germline, CDR1 is KGHSH and CDR2 LQKENI. The CDR3 runs 11 residues. CDR3 sequence: CASRGPDTQYF.

The chain is built from TRBV10-3 and TRBJ1-5. The CDR3 has 15 amino acids. Germline V lookup: CDR1 ENHRY, CDR2 SYGVKD. This CDR3 is CAISESTVIGQPQHF.

The rearrangement joins TRBV14 to TRBJ2-3; absent DNA, TCRdb's TRBD2 call cannot be checked. This CDR3 has 15 residues. The germline V gene has CDR1 SGHDN and CDR2 FVKESK. The CDR3 spells CASSALAGTSDTQYF.

V gene TRBV6-4 combines with J gene TRBJ2-1. This CDR3 comprises 14 residues. Germline CDR1 is MRHNA and CDR2 is SNTAGT. CDR3 in amino acids: CASSDWTANNEQFF.

The rearrangement joins TRBV6-2 or TRBV6-3 to TRBJ2-5; as DNA is missing, the TRBD2 call by TCRdb cannot be tested. The CDR3 is made up of 20 amino acids. Germline V CDR1 and CDR2: MNHEY, SVGEGT. CDR3 sequence reads: CASSYPNFRTSGNGRETQYF.

This sequence joins TRBV10-3 and TRBJ2-1; the TRBD1 assignment by TCRdb is unverifiable without DNA. The V gene's germline CDR1 is ENHRY and CDR2 SYGVKD. CDR3 length: 20 amino acids. This CDR3 reads CAISGPDREAFRSSYNEQFF.

The rearrangement joins TRBV6-5 to TRBJ2-2. The CDR3 is 13 amino acids. The V gene's germline CDR1 is MNHEY and CDR2 SVGAGI. CDR3 sequence reads: CASRLTNTGELFF.

The chain joins TRBV4-1 to TRBJ2-2. The germline V gene has CDR1 MGHRA and CDR2 YSYEKL. CDR3 size: 16 residues. The CDR3 sequence: CASSQDGLAGTGELFF.

The chain uses TRBV5-1 and TRBJ2-4; the D call of TRBD1 rests on TCRdb alone, since no DNA is present to check it. CDR1 is SGHRS and CDR2 is YFSETQ in the germline V gene. There are 14 residues in the CDR3. This CDR3 is CASSPQGKGNIQYF.

The rearrangement links TRBV20-1 to TRBJ2-1; without DNA, the TCRdb call of TRBD2 cannot be checked. Per the germline V gene, CDR1 is DFQATT and CDR2 is SNEGSKA (reference sequence). The CDR3 runs to 14 residues. CDR3 sequence: CSATLAGGPIEQFF.

V gene TRBV18 combines with J gene TRBJ2-5; TCRdb selects TRBD2, and the lack of DNA leaves this call unchecked. Germline V gene lookup returns CDR1 KGHSH and CDR2 LQKENI. The CDR3 has 16 amino acids. The CDR3 protein is CASSPVSTSGSETQYF.

The chain is built from TRBV29-1 and TRBJ1-1; TCRdb's D call of TRBD1 is untestable without DNA. The CDR3 runs 14 residues. Per the germline V gene, CDR1 is SQVTM and CDR2 is ANQGSEA. The CDR3 region is CSVSTGTLNTEAFF.

This rearrangement joins TRBV29-1 to TRBJ1-2. The CDR3 is 14 amino acids. Germline lookup yields CDR1 SQVTM and CDR2 ANQGSEA. The CDR3 protein is CSVAGGETNYGYTF.

The rearrangement links TRBV6-5 to TRBJ2-5; TCRdb's D gene call, TRBD2, goes unchecked for lack of DNA. The CDR3 extends over 14 amino acids. The V gene's germline CDR1 is MNHEY and CDR2 SVGAGI. CDR3 sequence reads: CASSYNRGLETQYF.

The rearrangement joins TRBV10-3 to TRBJ2-7; as DNA is missing, the TRBD2 call by TCRdb cannot be tested. CDR1 ENHRY and CDR2 SYGVKD come from the germline V gene. The CDR3 is made up of 13 amino acids. CDR3 sequence reads: CATLAGVAYEQYF.